Sequencing of this T cell receptor beta chain was carried out in a study of blood T cell repertoires in COVID-19. Original data processing: How many nucleated cells were present was estimated from reference gene primer amplification. Here immunoSEQ multiplex PCR was the method, and the copy in TCRdb shows in-frame clones only, minus some. V, J and clone size are taken as reported in that table, and D and trimming were inferred from the DNA itself. The sample records about 200,000 clones, 85% to 90% being singletons. The V segment lost 5 bases and the J segment 5 bases; nucleotides outside the gene matches: 13. Germline V gives CDR1 SGHAT, CDR2 FQDESV (reference sequence). CDR3 length equals 16 residues.

This TCR derives from a woman aged 45 to 65 with acute or convalescent COVID-19. The sequencing input was peripheral blood. The chain carries TRBV11-1 and TRBJ2-5, with 8 bases fitting TRBD1. As DNA, the CDR3 is TGTGCCAGCAGCCTAACGACAGGGGTGTTAGGGGAGACCCAGTACTTC. Translation gives CASSLTTGVLGETQYF. Complete variable domain (other parts from reference TRBV11-1 and TRBJ2-5): EAEVAQSPRYKITEKSQAVAFWCDPISGHATLYWYRQILGQGPELLVQFQDESVVDDSQLPKDRFSAERLKGVDSTLKIQPAELGDSAMYLCASSLTTGVLGETQYFGPGTRLLVL.